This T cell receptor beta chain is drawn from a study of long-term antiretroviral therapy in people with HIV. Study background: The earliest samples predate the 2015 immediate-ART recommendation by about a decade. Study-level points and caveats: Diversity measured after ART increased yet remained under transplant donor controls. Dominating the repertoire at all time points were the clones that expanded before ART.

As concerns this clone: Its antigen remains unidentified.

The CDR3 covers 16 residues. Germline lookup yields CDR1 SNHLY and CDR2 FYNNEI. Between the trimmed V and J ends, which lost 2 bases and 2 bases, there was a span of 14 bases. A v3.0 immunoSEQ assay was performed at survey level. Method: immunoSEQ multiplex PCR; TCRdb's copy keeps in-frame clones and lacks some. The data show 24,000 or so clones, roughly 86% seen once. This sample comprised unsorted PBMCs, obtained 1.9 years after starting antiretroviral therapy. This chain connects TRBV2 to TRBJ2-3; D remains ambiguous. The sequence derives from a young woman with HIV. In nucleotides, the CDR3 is TGTGCCAGCAGTGAACCGGGCCTCCATGTCACAGATACGCAGTATTTT. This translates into CASSEPGLHVTDTQYF.